The 9 T cell receptor beta chains below all came from one sample that was sequenced in a study of human T cells and chemical hapten exposure. The time point is: patch test 2, 6 weeks after DPC sensitization. The treatment here: therapeutic diphenylcyclopropenone sensitization with weekly scalp DPC. TCRdb analysed the RACE reads with MiXCR anew, one entry per CDR3 protein. The sample lists around 130,000 distinct CDR3 sequences; around 11% were seen once. The sample here was whole blood, taken in connection with sensitization to the hapten diphenylcyclopropenone (DPC). The receptors were gathered from a woman between 45 and 60 years old with alopecia areata. Some clones in this sample may be carry-over from other donors' samples.

In its sample, this clonotype was seen a few times. This sequence joins TRBV5-4 and TRBJ1-1; D unclear. CDR3 size: 12 residues. V gave up 5 bases and J gave up 1 base, with 6 bases separating them. Germline V CDR1 and CDR2: SGHNT, YYREEE (reference sequence). The CDR3 here is CASRDWNTEAFF. The CDR3 nucleotides read TGTGCCAGCAGAGACTGGAACACTGAAGCTTTCTTT.

The rearrangement joins TRBV2 to TRBJ2-3, with D perhaps being TRBD1 or TRBD2 (6 bases each). CDR1 and CDR2 (germline): SNHLY, FYNNEI. The V end was cut by 2 bases, the J end by 3 bases, with 15 bases between. There are 16 residues in the CDR3. The CDR3: CASSETAGRGTDTQYF. CDR3 DNA: TGTGCCAGCAGTGAAACTGCGGGAAGGGGGACAGATACGCAGTATTTT.

This clonotype has only a few counts. This chain connects TRBV10-3 to TRBJ2-3; 15 nucleotides agree with TRBD2. Germline trimming cut 6 bases from V and 4 bases from J; bases unmatched to any gene: 5. The V gene's germline CDR1 is ENHRY and CDR2 SYGVKD. The CDR3 length is 16 residues. Written as DNA, the CDR3 is TGTGCCATCAGAACCGGGACTAGCGGGAGGCCAGATACGCAGTATTTT. Encoded protein: CAIRTGTSGRPDTQYF.

The chain combines TRBV6-6 with TRBJ1-3; 7 bases agree with TRBD1. The germline V gene has CDR1 MNHNY and CDR2 SVGAGI (reference sequence). Germline trimming cut 7 bases from V and 5 bases from J; bases unmatched to any gene: 2. CDR3 length equals 12 residues. The CDR3 DNA reads TGTGCCAGCACACAGGGGAGAAACACCATATATTTT. Translating it yields CASTQGRNTIYF.

The chain couples TRBV5-1 to TRBJ2-6, with a tentative D call TRBD1 (5 bases). The CDR3 runs to 17 residues. V was pared by 1 base and J by 0 bases, with 11 bases between. Germline assignment: CDR1 SGHRS and CDR2 YFSETQ. The CDR3 DNA is TGCGCCAGCAGCTTGCAGGGCTTCAGCTCTGGGGCCAACGTCCTGACTTTC. Amino acids: CASSLQGFSSGANVLTF.

This clonotype was detected ten times or more. The V call is TRBV6-5, the J call TRBJ2-7; D is uncertain. CDR1 is MNHEY and CDR2 is SVGAGI in the germline V gene. Between the trimmed V and J ends, which lost 0 bases and 2 bases, there was a span of 8 bases. The CDR3 sequence is 14 residues long. As DNA, the CDR3 is TGTGCCAGCAGTTACTCGAACGGGCCCTACGAGCAGTACTTC. It specifies CASSYSNGPYEQYF.

This clonotype has ten or more counts. The J gene is TRBJ1-4, the V gene TRBV9; the D is unclear. This CDR3 has 15 amino acids. Germline V CDR1 and CDR2: SGDLS, YYNGEE. The germline V and J ends were trimmed by 4 bases and 5 bases, with 15 bases remaining between them. Here the CDR3 reads CASSPVPAGNEKLFF. DNA for the CDR3: TGTGCCAGCAGCCCGGTGCCAGCAGGAAATGAAAAACTGTTTTTT.

This clonotype occurred many times. The chain joins TRBV27 to TRBJ2-3; possible D gene TRBD1, 5 bases. Germline values: CDR1 MNHEY, CDR2 SMNVEV (reference sequence). Trimming left V 6 bases short and J 0 bases short, with 13 bases between. The CDR3 loop spans 15 amino acids. CDR3 coding DNA: TGTGCCAGCAGCTCCAGACAGTCTAGCACAGATACGCAGTATTTT. Its translation is CASSSRQSSTDTQYF.

There are many counts of this clonotype. The genes are TRBV9 and TRBJ2-7; maybe TRBD2 (5 bases). The CDR3 is 15 residues long. Germline V CDR1 and CDR2: SGDLS, YYNGEE. The V end lost 0 bases, the J end lost 4 bases, and 14 bases lay between the germline ends. The CDR3 here is CASSVAIGSGYEQYF. CDR3 DNA sequence: TGTGCCAGCAGCGTAGCGATCGGGTCGGGGTACGAGCAGTACTTC.